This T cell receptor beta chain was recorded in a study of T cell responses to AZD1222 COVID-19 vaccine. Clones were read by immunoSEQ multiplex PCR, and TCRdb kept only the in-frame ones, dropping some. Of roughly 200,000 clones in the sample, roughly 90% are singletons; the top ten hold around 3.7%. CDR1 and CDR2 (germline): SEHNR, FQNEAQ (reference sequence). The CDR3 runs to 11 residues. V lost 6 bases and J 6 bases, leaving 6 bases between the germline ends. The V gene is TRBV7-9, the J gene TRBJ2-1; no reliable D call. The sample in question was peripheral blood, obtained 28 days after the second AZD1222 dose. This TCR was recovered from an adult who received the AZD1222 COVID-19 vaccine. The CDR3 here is CASSWANEQFF. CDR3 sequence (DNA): TGTGCCAGCAGTTGGGCCAATGAGCAGTTCTTC.